One and the same sample provided the 17 T cell receptor beta chains below, sequenced in a study of CD8 T cells in Susac syndrome. Reverse transcription used about 0.5 to 1 ug RNA and random hexamers. Each CDR3 protein is one row after TCRdb ran MiXCR on the immunoSEQ multiplex PCR reads. The repertoire holds 150,000 to 180,000 distinct CDR3 sequences, around 95% seen once, with 0.14% to 0.15% in the top ten. The sample was CD8+ T cells from PBMCs. The source of these receptors is a human donor with multiple sclerosis.

The V and J genes are TRBV15 and TRBJ2-4; D gene unclear. This CDR3 has 14 amino acids. The germline V gene encodes CDR1 LNHNV and CDR2 YYDKDF (reference sequence). Trimming shortened V by 5 bases and J by 0 bases, and 8 bases separated the two germline ends. The CDR3 reads CATSPPLAKNIQYF. DNA for the CDR3: TGTGCCACCAGCCCCCCCCTAGCCAAAAACATTCAGTACTTC.

This chain connects TRBV30 to TRBJ2-7; D may be TRBD1 (5 bases). Germline assignment: CDR1 GTSNPN and CDR2 SVGIG (reference sequence). Trimming stripped 5 bases from V and 2 bases from J, with 16 bases between. This CDR3 is 14 amino acids long. The CDR3 here is CAWGTGRYPYEQYF. For the CDR3, the DNA is TGTGCCTGGGGTACAGGACGATATCCCTACGAGCAGTACTTC.

The V gene is TRBV20-1, the J gene TRBJ1-5; possibly TRBD1 for D (6 bases). Germline V gives CDR1 DFQATT, CDR2 SNEGSKA (reference sequence). The CDR3 has 15 amino acids. Trimming pared 5 bases from V and 4 bases from J, leaving 18 bases between. Here the CDR3 DNA reads TGCAGTGCTGTCCCCCGTGGGACAAGTAATCAGCCCCAGCATTTT. Encoded protein: CSAVPRGTSNQPQHF.

The chain joins TRBV9 to TRBJ2-3; 8 positions agree with TRBD2. Germline V gives CDR1 SGDLS, CDR2 YYNGEE. V was pared by 2 bases and J by 2 bases, with 10 bases of the junction left unmatched. The CDR3 loop spans 17 amino acids. The CDR3 bases are TGTGCCAGCAGCGTCAGAACTAGCGGCGGATTCACAGATACGCAGTATTTT. The encoded protein is CASSVRTSGGFTDTQYF.

This chain connects TRBV4-2 to TRBJ2-3; 15 bases fit TRBD2. The CDR3 is 16 residues long. Germline trimming cut 4 bases from V and 2 bases from J; bases unmatched to any gene: 1. Germline assignment: CDR1 LGHNA and CDR2 YNFKEQ. The CDR3: CASSRTSGGATDTQYF. CDR3 bases: TGTGCCAGCAGCCGGACTAGCGGGGGGGCCACAGATACGCAGTATTTT.

CDR3: CASSLGPGHQPQHF. For the CDR3, the DNA is TGTGCCAGCAGTTTAGGGCCAGGTCATCAGCCCCAGCATTTT. This chain uses TRBV12-3 or TRBV12-4 with TRBJ1-5; D ambiguous. V was cut by 1 base and J by 5 bases, with 9 bases left in between. This CDR3 region has 14 residues.

The chain couples TRBV2 to TRBJ2-3; the match to TRBD1 covers 9 bases. The CDR3 runs 13 residues. Per germline, CDR1 SNHLY and CDR2 FYNNEI. V dropped 10 bases and J dropped 6; count of bases not matched to a gene: 8. Here the CDR3 reads CAIRDRVPDTQYF. The CDR3 nucleotides are TGTGCCATTCGGGACAGGGTACCCGATACGCAGTATTTT. The full variable domain, its missing parts supplied by reference TRBV2 and TRBJ2-3, is EPEVTQTPSHQVTQMGQEVILRCVPISNHLYFYWYRQILGQKVEFLVSFYNNEISEKSEIFDDQFSVERPDGSNFTLKIRSTKLEDSAMYFCAIRDRVPDTQYFGPGTRLTVL.

This chain connects TRBV29-1 to TRBJ1-2; TRBD1 matches at 8 bases. This CDR3 spans 13 amino acids. Germline assignment: CDR1 SQVTM and CDR2 ANQGSEA. V was pared by 5 bases and J by 5 bases, with 7 bases of the junction left unmatched. The CDR3 reads CSVSPDRAYGYTF. CDR3 bases: TGCAGCGTTAGTCCGGACAGGGCTTATGGCTACACCTTC.

V usage is TRBV20-1 and J usage is TRBJ2-4; no definite D call. Trimming left V 0 bases short and J 7 bases short, with 13 bases between. Germline-derived CDR1 and CDR2 are DFQATT and SNEGSKA (reference sequence). The CDR3 covers 14 residues. Written as DNA, the CDR3 is TGCAGTGCTAGAGACCCAGGAGCCGTTAACATTCAGTACTTC. Translated: CSARDPGAVNIQYF.

The J gene is TRBJ2-1, the V gene TRBV3-1, with TRBD2 matching over 9 bases. This CDR3 is 16 amino acids long. V lost 0 bases to trimming and J lost 4 bases; unmatched junction nucleotides: 4. Germline CDR1 reads LGHDT; CDR2 reads YNNKEL (reference sequence). CDR3 bases: TGTGCCAGCAGCCAAGATCCCACTAGCGGGTACAATGAGCAGTTCTTC. It specifies CASSQDPTSGYNEQFF.

The chain is built from TRBV7-2 and TRBJ2-5, with D perhaps matching TRBD2 (5 bases). V lost 5 bases, J lost 9 bases, and 19 bases lay in between. Germline CDR1 reads SGHTA; CDR2 reads FQGNSA. The CDR3 loop spans 14 amino acids. CDR3 region: CASSRTGSWEPQYF. Written as DNA, the CDR3 is TGTGCCAGCAGCCGGACGGGTAGCTGGGAGCCCCAGTACTTC. The full variable domain, completed using reference TRBV7-2 and TRBJ2-5, is GAGVSQSPSNKVTEKGKDVELRCDPISGHTALYWYRQSLGQGLEFLIYFQGNSAPDKSGLPSDRFSAERTGGSVSTLTIQRTQQEDSAVYLCASSRTGSWEPQYFGPGTRLLVL.

The chain links TRBV29-1 to TRBJ1-4; 7 bases are shared with TRBD1. V dropped 5 bases and J dropped 0; count of bases not matched to a gene: 6. CDR1 SQVTM and CDR2 ANQGSEA come from the germline V gene. This CDR3 has 15 residues. CDR3 sequence (DNA): TGCAGCGTTAAAGGGGGCTGGACAACTAATGAAAAACTGTTTTTT. This sequence encodes CSVKGGWTTNEKLFF.

This clonotype was seen once. The chain couples TRBV20-1 to TRBJ2-5, with D perhaps matching TRBD2 (5 bases). Germline lookup yields CDR1 DFQATT and CDR2 SNEGSKA (reference sequence). CDR3 length: 13 residues. Trimming cost V 1 base and J 1 base, with 7 bases left between them. CDR3 DNA: TGCAGTGCTAGAGCGACTACCCAAGAGACCCAGTACTTC. This translates into CSARATTQETQYF.

The chain couples TRBV30 to TRBJ2-3, with no clear D. The CDR3 extends over 16 amino acids. CDR1 and CDR2 from the germline V gene are GTSNPN and SVGIG (reference sequence). Trimming stripped 2 bases from V and 2 bases from J, with 17 bases between. This CDR3 is CAWSRGTSLNTDTQYF. CDR3 sequence (DNA): TGTGCCTGGAGTAGAGGAACCAGCTTAAACACAGATACGCAGTATTTT.

The rearrangement links TRBV3-1 to TRBJ2-3; the D gene is possibly TRBD2 (6 bases). Germline loops: CDR1 LGHDT, CDR2 YNNKEL (reference sequence). This CDR3 has 20 amino acids. The V end was cut by 0 bases, the J end by 2 bases, with 24 bases between. This CDR3 is CASSQDLASDRDSSTDTQYF. CDR3 DNA sequence: TGTGCCAGCAGCCAAGATCTAGCTTCCGACCGGGACTCTTCCACAGATACGCAGTATTTT.

This chain uses TRBV27 with TRBJ2-5; D possibly uses TRBD1 or TRBD2 (6 bases each). This CDR3 spans 12 amino acids. The V gene's germline CDR1 is MNHEY and CDR2 SMNVEV (reference sequence). The germline V and J ends were trimmed by 6 bases and 9 bases, with 14 bases remaining between them. CDR3: CASSPPGAAQYF. The CDR3 coding sequence is TGTGCCAGCAGCCCTCCGGGGGCCGCCCAGTACTTC.

The chain uses TRBV13 and TRBJ2-3; D remains unclear. The V gene lost 0 bases and the J gene lost 4 bases, with 11 bases spanning the gap. Germline V gene data show CDR1 as PRHDT and CDR2 as FYEKMQ (reference sequence). This CDR3 has 15 residues. CDR3: CASSLGGQASDTQYF. The DNA for the CDR3 is TGTGCCAGCAGCTTAGGCGGGCAAGCATCAGATACGCAGTATTTT.